What follows describes a single T cell receptor beta chain. The antigen is undetermined. Samples underwent the assay at deep level. Sequencing was performed with immunoSEQ multiplex PCR; in TCRdb, only in-frame clones are kept and a portion is missing. The sample shows roughly 2.1 million clones, about 92% of them seen only once. Germline V gene lookup returns CDR1 KGHSH and CDR2 LQKENI. V trimming: 0 bases; J trimming: 5 bases; junction bases outside the gene matches: 5. The CDR3 consists of 17 residues. The sample belongs to a study of shared clonotypes between healthy human individuals. General study findings and limits: The four-donor shared clonotypes exceeded non-shared clonotypes in generation probability, with non-shared ones scoring lower.

Positive CCR7 selection of CD45RO-negative cells yielded the naive CD8 cells, and terminally differentiated effector memory CD45RA+ cells were excluded. The source is a man between 18 and 35 years old in good health. Some clones in this sample may be carry-over from other donors' samples. This rearrangement joins TRBV18 to TRBJ2-3, with 13 bases lining up with TRBD2. Sequences were obtained from naive CD8+ T cells from PBMCs. This CDR3 is CASSPPGLAGTIDTQYF. The CDR3 nucleotides are TGTGCCAGCTCACCACCGGGACTAGCGGGAACGATAGATACGCAGTATTTT.